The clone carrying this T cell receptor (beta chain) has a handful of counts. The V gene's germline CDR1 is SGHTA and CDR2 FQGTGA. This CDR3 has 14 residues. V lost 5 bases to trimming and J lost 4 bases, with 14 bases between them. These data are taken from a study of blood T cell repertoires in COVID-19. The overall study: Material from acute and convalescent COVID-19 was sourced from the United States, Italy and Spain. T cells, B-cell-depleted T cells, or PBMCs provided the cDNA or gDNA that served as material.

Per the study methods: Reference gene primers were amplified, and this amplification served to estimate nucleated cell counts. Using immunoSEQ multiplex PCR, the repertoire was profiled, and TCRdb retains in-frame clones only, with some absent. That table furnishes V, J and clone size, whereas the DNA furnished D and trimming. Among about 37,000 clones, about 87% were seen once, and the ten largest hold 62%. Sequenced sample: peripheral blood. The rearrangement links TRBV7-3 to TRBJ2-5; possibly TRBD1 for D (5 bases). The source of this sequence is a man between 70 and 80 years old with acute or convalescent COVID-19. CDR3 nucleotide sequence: TGTGCCAGCAGCCTTAACCCAGGGTTAGAGACCCAGTACTTC. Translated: CASSLNPGLETQYF.